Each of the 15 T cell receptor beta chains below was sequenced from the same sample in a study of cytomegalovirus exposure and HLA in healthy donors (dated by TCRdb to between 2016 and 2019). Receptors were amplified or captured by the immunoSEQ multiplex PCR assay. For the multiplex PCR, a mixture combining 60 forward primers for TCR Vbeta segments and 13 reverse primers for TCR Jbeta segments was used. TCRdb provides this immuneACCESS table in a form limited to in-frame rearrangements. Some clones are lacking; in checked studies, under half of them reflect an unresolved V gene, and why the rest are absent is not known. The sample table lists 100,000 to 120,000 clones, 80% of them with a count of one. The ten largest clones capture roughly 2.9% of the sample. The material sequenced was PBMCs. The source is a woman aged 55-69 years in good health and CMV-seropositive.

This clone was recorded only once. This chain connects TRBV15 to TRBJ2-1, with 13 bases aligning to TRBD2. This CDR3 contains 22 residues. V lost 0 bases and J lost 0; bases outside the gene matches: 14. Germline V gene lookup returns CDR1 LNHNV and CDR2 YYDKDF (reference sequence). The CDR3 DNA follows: TGTGCCACCAGCAGAGACCACGCGTGGACGGGACTAGCGGGAAGCTCCTACAATGAGCAGTTCTTC. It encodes CATSRDHAWTGLAGSSYNEQFF. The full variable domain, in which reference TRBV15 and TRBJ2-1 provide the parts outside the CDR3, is DAMVIQNPRYQVTQFGKPVTLSCSQTLNHNVMYWYQQKSSQAPKLLFHYYDKDFNNEADTPDNFQSRRPNTSFCFLDIRSPGLGDTAMYLCATSRDHAWTGLAGSSYNEQFFGPGTRLTVL.

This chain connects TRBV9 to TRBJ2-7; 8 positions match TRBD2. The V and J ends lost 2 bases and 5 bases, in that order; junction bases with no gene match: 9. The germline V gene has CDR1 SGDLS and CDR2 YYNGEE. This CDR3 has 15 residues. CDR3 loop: CASSVSSSGSHEQYF. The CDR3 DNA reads TGTGCCAGCAGCGTCAGTAGCAGCGGGAGTCACGAGCAGTACTTC.

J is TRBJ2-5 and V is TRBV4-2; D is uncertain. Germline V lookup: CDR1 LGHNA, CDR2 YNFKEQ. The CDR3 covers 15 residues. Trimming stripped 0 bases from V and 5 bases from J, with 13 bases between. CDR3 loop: CASSQDPAYGETQYF. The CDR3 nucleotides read TGTGCCAGCAGCCAAGATCCGGCGTACGGGGAGACCCAGTACTTC.

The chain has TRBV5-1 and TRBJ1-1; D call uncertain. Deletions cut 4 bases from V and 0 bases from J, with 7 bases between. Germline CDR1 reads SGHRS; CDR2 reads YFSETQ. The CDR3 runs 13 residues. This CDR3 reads CASSQAVNTEAFF. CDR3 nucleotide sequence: TGCGCCAGCAGCCAGGCCGTGAACACTGAAGCTTTCTTT.

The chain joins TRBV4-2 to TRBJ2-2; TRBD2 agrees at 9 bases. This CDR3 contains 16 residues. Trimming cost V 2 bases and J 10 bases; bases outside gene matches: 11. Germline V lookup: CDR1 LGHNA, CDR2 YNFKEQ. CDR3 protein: CASSQPGSSGTLELFF. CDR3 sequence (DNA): TGTGCCAGCAGCCAACCAGGGTCTAGCGGGACCCTGGAGCTGTTTTTT.

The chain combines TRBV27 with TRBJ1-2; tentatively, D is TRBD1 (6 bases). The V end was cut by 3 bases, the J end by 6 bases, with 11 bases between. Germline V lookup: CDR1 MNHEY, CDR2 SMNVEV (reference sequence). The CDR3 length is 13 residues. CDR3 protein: CASSLWGRDGYTF. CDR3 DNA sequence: TGTGCCAGCAGTTTGTGGGGGCGTGATGGCTACACCTTC.

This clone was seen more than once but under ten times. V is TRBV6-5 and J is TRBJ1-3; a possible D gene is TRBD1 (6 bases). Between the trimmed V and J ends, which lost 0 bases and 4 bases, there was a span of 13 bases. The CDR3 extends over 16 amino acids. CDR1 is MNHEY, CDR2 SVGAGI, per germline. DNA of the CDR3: TGTGCCAGCAGTTACTCTCGGACAGCTCTAGGAAACACCATATATTTT. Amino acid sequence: CASSYSRTALGNTIYF.

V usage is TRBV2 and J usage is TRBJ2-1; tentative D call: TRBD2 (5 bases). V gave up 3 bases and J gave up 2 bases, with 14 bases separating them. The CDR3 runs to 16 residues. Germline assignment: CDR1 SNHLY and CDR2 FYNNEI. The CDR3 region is CASSEAGVIAYNEQFF. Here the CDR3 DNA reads TGTGCCAGCAGTGAGGCCGGGGTGATCGCCTACAATGAGCAGTTCTTC.

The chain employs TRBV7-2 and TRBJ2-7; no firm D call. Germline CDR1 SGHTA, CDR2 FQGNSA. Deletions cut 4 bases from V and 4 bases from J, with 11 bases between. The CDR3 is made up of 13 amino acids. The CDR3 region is CASSSIAFYEQYF. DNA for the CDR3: TGTGCCAGCAGCTCCATAGCCTTTTACGAGCAGTACTTC.

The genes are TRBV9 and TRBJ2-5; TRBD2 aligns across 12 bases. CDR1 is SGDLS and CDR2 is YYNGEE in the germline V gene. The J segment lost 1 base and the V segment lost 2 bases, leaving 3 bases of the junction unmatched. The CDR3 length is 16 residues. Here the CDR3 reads CASSVTSGGLQETQYF. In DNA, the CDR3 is TGTGCCAGCAGCGTGACTAGCGGGGGCCTCCAAGAGACCCAGTACTTC.

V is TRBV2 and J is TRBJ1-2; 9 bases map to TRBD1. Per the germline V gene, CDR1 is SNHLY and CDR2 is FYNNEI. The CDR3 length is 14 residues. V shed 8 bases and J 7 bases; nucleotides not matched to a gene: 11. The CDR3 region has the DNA TGTGCCAGCCCCGGGACAGGGTTCGGAAGTGGCTACACCTTC. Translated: CASPGTGFGSGYTF.

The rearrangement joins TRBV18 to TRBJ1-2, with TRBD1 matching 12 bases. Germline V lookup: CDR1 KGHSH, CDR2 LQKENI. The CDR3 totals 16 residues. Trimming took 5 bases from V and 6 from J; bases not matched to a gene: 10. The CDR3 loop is CASSTMPGQGANGYTF. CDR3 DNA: TGTGCCAGCTCAACAATGCCGGGACAGGGGGCTAATGGCTACACCTTC.

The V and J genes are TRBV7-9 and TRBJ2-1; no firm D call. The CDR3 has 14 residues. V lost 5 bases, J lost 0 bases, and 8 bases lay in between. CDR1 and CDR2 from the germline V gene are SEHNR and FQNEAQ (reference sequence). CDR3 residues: CASSPGRSYNEQFF. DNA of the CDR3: TGTGCCAGCAGCCCCGGTCGCTCCTACAATGAGCAGTTCTTC.

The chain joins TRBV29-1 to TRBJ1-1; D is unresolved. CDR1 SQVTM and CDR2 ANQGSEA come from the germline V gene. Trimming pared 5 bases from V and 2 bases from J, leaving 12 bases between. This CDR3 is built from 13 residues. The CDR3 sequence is CSVTRTENTEAFF. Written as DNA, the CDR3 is TGCAGCGTTACGAGGACTGAAAACACTGAAGCTTTCTTT.

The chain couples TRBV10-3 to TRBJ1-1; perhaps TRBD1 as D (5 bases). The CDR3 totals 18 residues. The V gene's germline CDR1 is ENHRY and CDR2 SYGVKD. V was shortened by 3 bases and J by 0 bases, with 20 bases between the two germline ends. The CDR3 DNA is TGTGCCATCAGTGATCGTCCGGTGCGCCGGGGGTTGAACACTGAAGCTTTCTTT. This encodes CAISDRPVRRGLNTEAFF.